The 31 T cell receptor beta chains in this list originate from one sample, sequenced in a study of blood T cell repertoires in COVID-19. Clones were read by immunoSEQ multiplex PCR, and TCRdb kept only the in-frame ones, dropping some. Among about 280,000 clones listed, roughly 90% were seen once. The sequenced sample consisted of peripheral blood. Receptor source: a woman in her twenties or thirties with COVID-19, enrolled during active disease.

The chain carries TRBV27 and TRBJ2-7; possible D gene TRBD2, 5 bases. This CDR3 is 14 amino acids long. V shed 6 bases and J shed 4 bases, with 16 bases lying between them. CDR1 MNHEY and CDR2 SMNVEV come from the germline V gene (reference sequence). The CDR3 coding sequence is TGTGCCAGCAGGACTATTCTCCCGCAGTACGAGCAGTACTTC. Protein product: CASRTILPQYEQYF.

V usage is TRBV5-4 and J usage is TRBJ2-7; TRBD2 is a possible D gene (6 bases). V shed 1 base and J shed 5 bases, with 10 bases lying between them. Germline lookup yields CDR1 SGHNT and CDR2 YYREEE (reference sequence). The CDR3 runs 13 residues. The CDR3 region has the DNA TGTGCCAGCAGCTTGTCGGGGGTTGACGAGCAGTACTTC. Translation: CASSLSGVDEQYF.

The chain couples TRBV10-1 to TRBJ1-4; D is perhaps TRBD1 (5 bases). Germline CDR1 WNHNN, CDR2 SYGVQD (reference sequence). Trimming cost V 2 bases and J 7 bases, with 14 bases left between them. CDR3 length: 15 residues. CDR3 bases: TGCGCCAGCAGTGAGAGAGCGGGGCTGAGTGAAAAACTGTTTTTT. This gives the protein CASSERAGLSEKLFF.

The CDR3 sequence is CATSRGRSSGHQETQYF. In nucleotides, the CDR3 is TGTGCCACCAGCAGAGGTCGATCTAGCGGGCACCAAGAGACCCAGTACTTC. The chain is built from TRBV15 and TRBJ2-5; 8 nucleotides agree with TRBD2. This CDR3 region has 17 residues. Germline values: CDR1 LNHNV, CDR2 YYDKDF (reference sequence). Trimming at V came to 1 base and at J to 0 bases, leaving 7 bases not matched to a gene.

The genes are TRBV5-1 and TRBJ1-1; D is possibly TRBD1 (5 bases). CDR3 length equals 14 residues. Per the germline V gene, CDR1 is SGHRS and CDR2 is YFSETQ. The germline V and J ends were trimmed by 0 bases and 4 bases, with 10 bases remaining between them. CDR3 nucleotide sequence: TGCGCCAGCAGCTTGGGCAGGGAGGGCACTGAAGCTTTCTTT. Its protein product is CASSLGREGTEAFF. The full variable domain, rest sourced from reference TRBV5-1 and TRBJ1-1, is KAGVTQTPRYLIKTRGQQVTLSCSPISGHRSVSWYQQTPGQGLQFLFEYFSETQRNKGNFPGRFSGRQFSNSRSEMNVSTLELGDSALYLCASSLGREGTEAFFGQGTRLTVV.

The sample holds one count of this clone. The chain uses TRBV10-2 and TRBJ2-7; 10 nucleotides align to TRBD2. Germline assignment: CDR1 WSHSY and CDR2 SAAADI. The V gene end was trimmed by 5 bases and the J gene end by 1 base; junction bases not matched to a gene: 8. This CDR3 spans 16 amino acids. The CDR3 reads CASSSSSGRISYEQYF. CDR3 in DNA: TGCGCCAGCAGTTCGTCTAGCGGGAGAATATCCTACGAGCAGTACTTC.

The chain joins TRBV10-3 to TRBJ2-7; TRBD1 agrees at 9 bases. The CDR3 is 14 amino acids. After removal of 1 base from V and 3 bases from J, the junction contained 1 base not matched to a gene. Germline-derived CDR1 and CDR2 are ENHRY and SYGVKD. Here the CDR3 DNA reads TGTGCCATCAGTGAGTGGGGACAGGGCTACGAGCAGTACTTC. It translates to CAISEWGQGYEQYF.

The chain couples TRBV24-1 to TRBJ1-5; 9 nucleotides line up with TRBD1. Germline CDR1 and CDR2: KGHDR and SFDVKD. The CDR3 sequence is 16 residues long. The ends lost 3 bases at V and 4 bases at J; junction bases unmatched: 6. This CDR3 reads CATSDGTGLWNQPQHF. The CDR3 nucleotides read TGTGCCACCAGTGATGGGACAGGGTTGTGGAATCAGCCCCAGCATTTT.

J is TRBJ2-1 and V is TRBV5-6, with a possible D match to TRBD1 (6 bases). The V gene's germline CDR1 is SGHDT and CDR2 YYEEEE. This CDR3 has 16 amino acids. V dropped 1 base and J dropped 5 bases, with 16 bases sitting between them. In DNA form, the CDR3 reads TGTGCCAGCAGCTTGATCCGGAGGCCAGGGGACAATGAGCAGTTCTTC. This translates into CASSLIRRPGDNEQFF.

This clone came up once. The V gene is TRBV4-2, the J gene TRBJ2-2, with TRBD2 matching 8 bases. Per the germline V gene, CDR1 is LGHNA and CDR2 is YNFKEQ. The CDR3 loop spans 17 amino acids. V lost 0 bases and J lost 4; bases outside the gene matches: 7. For the CDR3, the DNA is TGTGCCAGCAGCCAAGACTCGGGAGGGCCGGTCACCGGGGAGCTGTTTTTT. Protein: CASSQDSGGPVTGELFF.

The chain carries TRBV28 and TRBJ1-6, with D unresolved. CDR1 and CDR2 (germline): MDHEN, SYDVKM. This CDR3 spans 13 amino acids. The V gene lost 4 bases and the J gene lost 9 bases, with 10 bases spanning the gap. CDR3 protein: CASSSLPSSPLHF. The CDR3 DNA reads TGTGCCAGCAGTTCACTACCGAGTTCACCCCTCCACTTT.

V and J are TRBV27 and TRBJ2-1, with TRBD2 matching over 11 bases. The V gene's germline CDR1 is MNHEY and CDR2 SMNVEV (reference sequence). The CDR3 spans 13 residues. V shed 9 bases, J shed 6 bases, and the junction held 4 bases outside the gene matches. The CDR3 nucleotides read TGTGCCAGTCTGGGACTAGCGGCCAATGAGCAGTTCTTC. Translation: CASLGLAANEQFF.

On this clone itself: The junction shows a germline mismatch at one end, possibly a read error. The gene calls are TRBV7-7 and TRBJ2-7; tentative D call: TRBD1 (6 bases). The length of the CDR3 is 15 residues. Germline values: CDR1 SSHAT, CDR2 FNYEAQ (reference sequence). CDR3 sequence: CASSSGQGGTYEQYF. The CDR3 coding sequence is TGTGCTAGCAGCTCGGGACAAGGGGGAACCTACGAGCAGTACTTC.

The rearrangement links TRBV10-1 to TRBJ2-1, with 9 bases lining up with TRBD2. Germline V gene sequence: CDR1 WNHNN, CDR2 SYGVQD (reference sequence). V shed 3 bases, J shed 6 bases, and the junction held 6 bases outside the gene matches. This CDR3 has 15 amino acids. The CDR3 sequence is CASSDGLASTNEQFF. CDR3 DNA: TGCGCCAGCAGTGATGGACTAGCGAGCACCAATGAGCAGTTCTTC.

The V call is TRBV4-1, the J call TRBJ2-1; D is uncertain. This CDR3 is 16 amino acids long. V was clipped by 3 bases and J by 0 bases, with 12 bases between them. Germline CDR1 is MGHRA and CDR2 is YSYEKL. CDR3 nucleotide sequence: TGCGCCAGCAGCCACTTAGATATTATCTCCTACAATGAGCAGTTCTTC. Translating it yields CASSHLDIISYNEQFF.

This chain uses TRBV28 with TRBJ1-1; D may be TRBD1 (6 bases). V dropped 8 bases and J dropped 10 bases, with 20 bases sitting between them. Germline V gene sequence: CDR1 MDHEN, CDR2 SYDVKM. The CDR3 consists of 13 residues. As DNA, the CDR3 is TGTGCCAGCCAAATCGTAAAACAGGGTGGAGCTTTCTTT. It codes for CASQIVKQGGAFF.

The V gene is TRBV7-2, the J gene TRBJ2-1; no definite D call. This CDR3 has 12 residues. Germline CDR1 is SGHTA and CDR2 is FQGNSA. The V and J ends lost 3 bases and 5 bases respectively, with 5 bases between them. The chain's CDR3 is CASSLSDNEQFF. CDR3 DNA sequence: TGTGCCAGCAGCTTGTCAGACAATGAGCAGTTCTTC.

The chain links TRBV10-1 to TRBJ2-1; TRBD2 aligns across 8 bases. V lost 0 bases and J lost 0; bases outside the gene matches: 4. CDR1 and CDR2 (germline): WNHNN, SYGVQD (reference sequence). The CDR3 sequence is 17 residues long. The CDR3 loop reads CASSESIGTSSYNEQFF. Written as DNA, the CDR3 is TGCGCCAGCAGTGAGTCAATTGGGACTAGCTCCTACAATGAGCAGTTCTTC.

On this clone itself: Different DNA sequences within this sample yield the same CDR3. The chain carries TRBV28 and TRBJ1-2; no clear D. V was cut by 1 base and J by 4 bases, with 4 bases left in between. Germline V gives CDR1 MDHEN, CDR2 SYDVKM. This CDR3 has 12 residues. The CDR3 coding sequence is TGTGCCAGCAGTTTATCCGGCTATGGCTACACCTTC. It yields the protein CASSLSGYGYTF.

CDR3 loop: CSVEPGTVNTEAFF. CDR3 nucleotide sequence: TGCAGCGTTGAACCCGGGACAGTGAACACTGAAGCTTTCTTT. The J gene is TRBJ1-1, the V gene TRBV29-1, with 7 bases matching TRBD1. The CDR3 is made up of 14 amino acids. V trimming: 2 bases; J trimming: 0 bases; junction bases outside the gene matches: 3. Germline V gives CDR1 SQVTM, CDR2 ANQGSEA.

The chain is built from TRBV11-2 and TRBJ2-5; the D is unclear. The CDR3 contains 14 residues. The V end was cut by 1 base, the J end by 1 base, with 7 bases between. Germline lookup yields CDR1 SGHAT and CDR2 FQNNGV. The DNA for the CDR3 is TGTGCCAGCAGCTTAGGTCGTCTCCAAGAGACCCAGTACTTC. Translation gives CASSLGRLQETQYF.

The chain recombines TRBV12-3 or TRBV12-4 with TRBJ2-3, with a possible D match to TRBD2 (6 bases). The ends were cut back, 8 bases at V and 6 bases at J, with 15 bases in the middle. CDR3 length: 13 residues. The CDR3 protein is CASETGAKDTQYF. CDR3 nucleotides: TGTGCCAGCGAAACGGGAGCAAAGGATACGCAGTATTTT.

In DNA form, the CDR3 reads TGTGCCAGCAGCTTGGTAGGACAGATCACCGGGGAGCTGTTTTTT. Translation: CASSLVGQITGELFF. V is TRBV5-4 and J is TRBJ2-2; possibly TRBD1 for D (6 bases). The CDR3 sequence is 15 residues long. Trimming removed 0 bases at V and 4 bases at J, with 10 bases between. CDR1 is SGHNT, CDR2 YYREEE, per germline (reference sequence). Full variable domain (rest looked up from reference TRBV5-4 and TRBJ2-2): ETGVTQSPTHLIKTRGQQVTLRCSSQSGHNTVSWYQQALGQGPQFIFQYYREEENGRGNFPPRFSGLQFPNYSSELNVNALELDDSALYLCASSLVGQITGELFFGEGSRLTVL.

A single count supports this clone. The chain employs TRBV5-1 and TRBJ1-1; D perhaps matches TRBD1 (6 bases). Germline V gene data show CDR1 as SGHRS and CDR2 as YFSETQ. The CDR3 has 14 residues. Trimming shortened V by 6 bases and J by 4 bases, and 16 bases separated the two germline ends. Here the CDR3 reads CASTTSGGSTEAFF. The CDR3 DNA reads as TGCGCCAGCACCACCTCGGGGGGCAGCACTGAAGCTTTCTTT.

V is TRBV5-1 and J is TRBJ1-2; D gene uncertain. CDR1 is SGHRS and CDR2 is YFSETQ in the germline V gene. CDR3 length equals 12 residues. With 5 bases removed from V and 5 bases from J, the gap between germline ends came to 10 bases. In DNA form, the CDR3 reads TGCGCCAGCAGGAGAGAGGGTTATGGCTACACCTTC. It specifies CASRREGYGYTF.

The rearrangement links TRBV7-2 to TRBJ2-1; 11 bases match TRBD2. CDR1 and CDR2 (germline): SGHTA, FQGNSA. CDR3 length equals 15 residues. V dropped 4 bases and J dropped 10; count of bases not matched to a gene: 9. CDR3 residues: CASSWGLAAGREQFF. In DNA form, the CDR3 reads TGTGCCAGCAGCTGGGGACTAGCGGCCGGGAGAGAGCAGTTCTTC.

This chain uses TRBV5-5 with TRBJ2-7; D is possibly TRBD2 (6 bases). This CDR3 has 11 amino acids. Germline CDR1 is SGHKS and CDR2 is YYEKEE (reference sequence). The ends were cut back, 6 bases at V and 9 bases at J, with 13 bases in the middle. CDR3 protein: CASMGGRRQYF. The CDR3 DNA reads TGTGCCAGCATGGGAGGCCGTCGGCAGTACTTC. The entire variable domain, with the rest obtained from reference TRBV5-5 and TRBJ2-7, is as follows: DAGVTQSPTHLIKTRGQQVTLRCSPISGHKSVSWYQQVLGQGPQFIFQYYEKEERGRGNFPDRFSARQFPNYSSELNVNALLLGDSALYLCASMGGRRQYFGPGTRLTVT.

There are a few counts of this clone. V and J are TRBV10-2 and TRBJ1-6; D gene uncertain. Germline V gene data show CDR1 as WSHSY and CDR2 as SAAADI. This CDR3 comprises 15 residues. V gave up 7 bases and J gave up 8 bases, with 18 bases separating them. CDR3 sequence (DNA): TGCGCCAGCAAAATAACGGAGGGAAAGGATTCACCCCTCCACTTT. Translated: CASKITEGKDSPLHF.

This rearrangement joins TRBV3-1 (or the pseudogene TRBV3-2) to TRBJ1-1, with D unclear. V lost 0 bases and J 11 bases, leaving 19 bases between the germline ends. Per the germline V gene, CDR1 is LGHDT and CDR2 is YNNKEL (reference sequence). The CDR3 sequence is 15 residues long. This CDR3 is CASSQDGGTIGGAFF. The DNA of the CDR3 is TGTGCCAGCAGCCAAGACGGAGGCACCATCGGCGGGGCTTTCTTT.

The chain joins TRBV5-6 to TRBJ1-3, with D possibly being TRBD1 (6 bases). Between the trimmed V and J ends, which lost 1 base and 1 base, there was a span of 9 bases. This CDR3 is 15 amino acids long. Germline CDR1 SGHDT, CDR2 YYEEEE. Written as DNA, the CDR3 is TGTGCCAGCAGCTTGTTACAGGGATCTGGAAACACCATATATTTT. Translating gives CASSLLQGSGNTIYF.

A few counts support this clone. The J gene is TRBJ2-2, the V gene TRBV29-1; 11 nucleotides line up with TRBD2. The CDR3 is made up of 14 amino acids. The V segment lost 6 bases and the J segment 3 bases; nucleotides outside the gene matches: 3. CDR1 is SQVTM and CDR2 is ANQGSEA in the germline V gene. The CDR3 DNA follows: TGCAGCGTCCTAGCGGGAGGCCACACCGGGGAGCTGTTTTTT. It yields the protein CSVLAGGHTGELFF.